This T cell receptor beta chain was identified in a study of blood T cell repertoires in COVID-19. Germline lookup yields CDR1 DFQATT and CDR2 SNEGSKA (reference sequence). This CDR3 has 11 amino acids. The V end lost 3 bases, the J end lost 4 bases, and 4 bases lay between the germline ends. Assignments of participants to cohorts depended upon their own reported clinical history. Original handling: Estimated nucleated cell counts came from reference gene primer amplification. This table comes from immunoSEQ multiplex PCR, and its TCRdb copy is limited to in-frame clones, with some not included. The V and J calls and the clone size are those of that table, but D and trimming were determined from the DNA. The table shows approximately 440,000 clones, with roughly 87% occurring only once.

This TCR was recovered from a woman aged 18-29 years who had recovered from COVID-19. V is TRBV20-1 and J is TRBJ1-3; D call uncertain. Sequenced sample: PBMCs or T cells enriched from blood (not recorded which). CDR3 residues: CSASPGNTIYF. As DNA, the CDR3 is TGCAGTGCTAGTCCGGGAAACACCATATATTTT.